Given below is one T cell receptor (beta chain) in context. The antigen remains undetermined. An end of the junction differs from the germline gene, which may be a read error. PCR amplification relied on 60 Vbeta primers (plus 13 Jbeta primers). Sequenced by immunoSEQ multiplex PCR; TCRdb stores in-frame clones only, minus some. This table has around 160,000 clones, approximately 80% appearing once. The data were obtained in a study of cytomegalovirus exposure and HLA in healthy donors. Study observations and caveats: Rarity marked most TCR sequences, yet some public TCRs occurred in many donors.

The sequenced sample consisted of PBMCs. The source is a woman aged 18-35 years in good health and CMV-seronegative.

CDR3 sequence (DNA): TGTTCCAGCAGCCATTTAGCGGGGGGCCCGAACACCGGGGAGCTGTTTTTT. It is translated as CSSSHLAGGPNTGELFF. The chain has TRBV7-9 and TRBJ2-2; 10 bases match TRBD2. This CDR3 has 17 amino acids. Germline V gene data show CDR1 as SEHNR and CDR2 as FQNEAQ (reference sequence).